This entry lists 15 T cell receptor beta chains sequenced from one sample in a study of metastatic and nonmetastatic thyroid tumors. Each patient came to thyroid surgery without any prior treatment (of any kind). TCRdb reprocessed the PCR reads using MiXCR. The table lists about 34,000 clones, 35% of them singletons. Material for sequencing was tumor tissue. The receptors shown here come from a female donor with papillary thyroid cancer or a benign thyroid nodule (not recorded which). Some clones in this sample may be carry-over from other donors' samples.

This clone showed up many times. The chain's CDR3 is CASSVGSAPYEQYF. As DNA, the CDR3 is TGTGCCAGCAGCGTAGGGTCAGCACCCTACGAGCAGTACTTC. The chain is built from TRBV9 and TRBJ2-7, with D unresolved. Germline loops: CDR1 SGDLS, CDR2 YYNGEE. The ends were cut back, 0 bases at V and 2 bases at J, with 9 bases in the middle. The CDR3 totals 14 residues.

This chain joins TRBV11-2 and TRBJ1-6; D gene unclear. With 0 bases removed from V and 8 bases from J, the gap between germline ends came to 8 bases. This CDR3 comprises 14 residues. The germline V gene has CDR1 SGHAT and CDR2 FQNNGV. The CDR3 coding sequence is TGTGCCAGCAGCTTAGAGAGGCTGGATTCACCCCTCCACTTT. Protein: CASSLERLDSPLHF.

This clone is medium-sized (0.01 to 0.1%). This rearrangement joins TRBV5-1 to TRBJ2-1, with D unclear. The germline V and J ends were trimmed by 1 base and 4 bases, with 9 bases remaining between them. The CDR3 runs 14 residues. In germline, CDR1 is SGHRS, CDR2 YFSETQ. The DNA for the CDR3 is TGCGCCAGCAGCTTGCATTGGGGTTACAATGAGCAGTTCTTC. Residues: CASSLHWGYNEQFF.

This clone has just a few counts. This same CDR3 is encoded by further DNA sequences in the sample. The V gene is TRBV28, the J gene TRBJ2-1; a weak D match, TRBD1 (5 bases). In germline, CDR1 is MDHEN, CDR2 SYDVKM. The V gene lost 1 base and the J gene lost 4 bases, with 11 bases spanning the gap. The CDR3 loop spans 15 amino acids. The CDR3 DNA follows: TGTGCCAGCAGTTTATACGGTACAGGTTACAATGAGCAGTTCTTC. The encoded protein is CASSLYGTGYNEQFF.

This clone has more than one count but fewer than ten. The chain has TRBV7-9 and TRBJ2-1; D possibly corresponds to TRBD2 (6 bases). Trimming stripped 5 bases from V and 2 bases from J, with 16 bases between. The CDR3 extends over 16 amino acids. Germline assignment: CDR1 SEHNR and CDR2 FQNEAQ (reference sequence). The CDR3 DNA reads TGTGCCAGCAGCCCCTCATATAGCGGAACCTACAATGAGCAGTTCTTC. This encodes CASSPSYSGTYNEQFF.

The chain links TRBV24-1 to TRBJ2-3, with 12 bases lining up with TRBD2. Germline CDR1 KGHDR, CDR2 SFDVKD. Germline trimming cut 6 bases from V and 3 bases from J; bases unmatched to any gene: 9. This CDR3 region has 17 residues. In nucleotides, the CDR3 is TGTGCCACCAGTAGGTCTAGCGGGAGGGCCGGGACAGATACGCAGTATTTT. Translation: CATSRSSGRAGTDTQYF.

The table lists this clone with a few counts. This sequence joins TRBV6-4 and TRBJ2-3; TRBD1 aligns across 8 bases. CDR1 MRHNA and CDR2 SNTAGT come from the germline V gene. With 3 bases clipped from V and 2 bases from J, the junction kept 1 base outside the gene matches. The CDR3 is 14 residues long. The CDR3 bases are TGTGCCAGCAGTGAGGGACAGGACACAGATACGCAGTATTTT. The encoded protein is CASSEGQDTDTQYF.

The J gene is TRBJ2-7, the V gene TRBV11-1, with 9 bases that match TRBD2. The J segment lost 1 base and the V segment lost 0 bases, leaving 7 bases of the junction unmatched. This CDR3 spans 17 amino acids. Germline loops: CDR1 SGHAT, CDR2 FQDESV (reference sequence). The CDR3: CASSLARTSVSSYEQYF. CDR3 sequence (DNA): TGTGCCAGCAGCTTAGCACGGACTAGCGTGAGTTCCTACGAGCAGTACTTC.

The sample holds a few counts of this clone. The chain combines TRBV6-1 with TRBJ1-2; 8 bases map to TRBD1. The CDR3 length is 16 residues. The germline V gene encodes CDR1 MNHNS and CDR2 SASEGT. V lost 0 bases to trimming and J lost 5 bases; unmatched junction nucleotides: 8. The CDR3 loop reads CASSEAETGVKYGYTF. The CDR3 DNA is TGTGCCAGCAGTGAAGCGGAGACAGGGGTAAAGTATGGCTACACCTTC.

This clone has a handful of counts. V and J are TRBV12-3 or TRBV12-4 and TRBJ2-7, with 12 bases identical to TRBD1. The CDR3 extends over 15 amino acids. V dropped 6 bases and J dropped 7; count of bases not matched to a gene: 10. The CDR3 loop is CASSRGDRGQREQYF. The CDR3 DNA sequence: TGTGCCAGCAGCCGAGGGGACAGGGGGCAACGGGAGCAGTACTTC.

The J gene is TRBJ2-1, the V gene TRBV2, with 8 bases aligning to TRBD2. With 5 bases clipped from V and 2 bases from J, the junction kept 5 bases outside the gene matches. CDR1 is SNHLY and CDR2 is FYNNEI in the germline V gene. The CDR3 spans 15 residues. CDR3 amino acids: CASSLSGATYNEQFF. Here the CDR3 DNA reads TGTGCCAGCAGTCTTAGCGGGGCCACCTACAATGAGCAGTTCTTC.

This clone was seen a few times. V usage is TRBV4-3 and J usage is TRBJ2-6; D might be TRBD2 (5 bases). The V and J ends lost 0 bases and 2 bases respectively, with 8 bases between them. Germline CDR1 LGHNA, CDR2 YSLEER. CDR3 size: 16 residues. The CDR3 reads CASSQDSGAGANVLTF. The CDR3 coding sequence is TGCGCCAGCAGCCAAGATTCCGGGGCTGGGGCCAACGTCCTGACTTTC.

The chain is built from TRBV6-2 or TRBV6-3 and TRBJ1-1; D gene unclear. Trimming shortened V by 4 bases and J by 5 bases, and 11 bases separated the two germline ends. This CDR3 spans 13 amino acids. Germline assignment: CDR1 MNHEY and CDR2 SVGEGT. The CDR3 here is CASSWAEGTEAFF. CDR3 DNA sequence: TGTGCCAGCAGTTGGGCAGAGGGAACTGAAGCTTTCTTT.

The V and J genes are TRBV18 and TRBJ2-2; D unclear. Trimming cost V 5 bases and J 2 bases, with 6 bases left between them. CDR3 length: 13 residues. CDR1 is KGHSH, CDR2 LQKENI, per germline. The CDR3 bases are TGTGCCAGCTCAGCTTACAACACCGGGGAGCTGTTTTTT. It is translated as CASSAYNTGELFF.

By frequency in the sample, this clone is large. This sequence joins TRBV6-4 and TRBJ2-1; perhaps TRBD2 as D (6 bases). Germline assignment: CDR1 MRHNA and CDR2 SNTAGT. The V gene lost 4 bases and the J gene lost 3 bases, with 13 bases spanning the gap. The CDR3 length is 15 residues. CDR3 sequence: CASSAERAYYNEQFF. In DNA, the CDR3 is TGTGCCAGCAGTGCGGAGCGGGCTTACTACAATGAGCAGTTCTTC.